These T cell receptor beta chains were read from a single sample in a study of CD8+ T cells in alopecia areata. The method was immunoSEQ multiplex PCR; TCRdb's version includes in-frame clones alone and lacks a portion of them. The sample holds about 82,000 clones, roughly 51% seen once. What was sequenced was NKG2D-high CD8+ T cells sorted from blood. The receptors here all came from a human donor with alopecia areata. The CDR3 runs from the conserved cysteine through the conserved F or W. A D gene is named only where the DNA matches it firmly. The size entry is marked missing in some rows and otherwise reads once, few, many or a size class.

d_call: TRBD1; clone_size: .; v_call: TRBV9; j_call: TRBJ2-7; cdr3_nt: TGTGCCAGCAGCGGGACAGGGGACTACGAGCAGTACTTC; cdr3_aa: CASSGTGDYEQYF
d_call: .; clone_size: .; v_call: TRBV27; j_call: TRBJ2-7; cdr3_nt: TGTGCCAGCCGGCCTGGAGCGACTACCTACGAGCAGTACTTC; cdr3_aa: CASRPGATTYEQYF
d_call: .; clone_size: .; v_call: TRBV2; j_call: TRBJ2-2; cdr3_nt: TGTGCCAGCCAAGAGGTGGGGACAAAGAACACCGGGGAGCTGTTTTTT; cdr3_aa: CASQEVGTKNTGELFF
d_call: .; clone_size: few; v_call: TRBV28; j_call: TRBJ2-2; cdr3_nt: TGTGCCAGCAGTCCGAGTGGGGGGCCCGGGGAGCTGTTTTTT; cdr3_aa: CASSPSGGPGELFF
d_call: TRBD1; clone_size: .; v_call: TRBV30; j_call: TRBJ2-5; cdr3_nt: TGTGCCACGGACAGGGGAGAGACCCAGTACTTC; cdr3_aa: CATDRGETQYF
d_call: .; clone_size: .; v_call: TRBV27; j_call: TRBJ1-1; cdr3_nt: TGTGCCAGCAGTTTAGGCGGGGACACTGAAGCTTTCTTT; cdr3_aa: CASSLGGDTEAFF
d_call: TRBD2; clone_size: .; v_call: TRBV7-9; j_call: TRBJ2-7; cdr3_nt: TGTGCCAGCAGCCCCTGGACTAGCAGCTACGAGCAGTACTTC; cdr3_aa: CASSPWTSSYEQYF
d_call: .; clone_size: .; v_call: TRBV29-1; j_call: TRBJ1-1; cdr3_nt: TGCAGCGTACAGGGATCCCCTGAAGCTTTCTTT; cdr3_aa: CSVQGSPEAFF
d_call: TRBD2; clone_size: few; v_call: TRBV29-1; j_call: TRBJ2-1; cdr3_nt: TGCAGCGTTCCGTTCGCGGGGGGGCAGTTCTTC; cdr3_aa: CSVPFAGGQFF
d_call: .; clone_size: .; v_call: TRBV7-2; j_call: TRBJ2-5; cdr3_nt: TGTGCCAGCACCCAAAGTGGTGGGACGGAGACCCAGTACTTC; cdr3_aa: CASTQSGGTETQYF
d_call: .; clone_size: .; v_call: TRBV5-1; j_call: TRBJ2-1; cdr3_nt: TGCGCCAGCAGCTTGGTTGGTGGCTGGGACCCTTCTACCGGTTCCTACAATGAGCAGTTCTTC; cdr3_aa: CASSLVGGWDPSTGSYNEQFF
d_call: TRBD1; clone_size: few; v_call: TRBV29-1; j_call: TRBJ1-4; cdr3_nt: TGCAGCGTTACCAGAGAGGGACAGGGTGATAATGAAAAACTGTTTTTT; cdr3_aa: CSVTREGQGDNEKLFF
d_call: .; clone_size: .; v_call: TRBV10-2; j_call: TRBJ2-1; cdr3_nt: TGCGCCAGCAGTGAGGGGGGTGAGCAGTTCTTC; cdr3_aa: CASSEGGEQFF